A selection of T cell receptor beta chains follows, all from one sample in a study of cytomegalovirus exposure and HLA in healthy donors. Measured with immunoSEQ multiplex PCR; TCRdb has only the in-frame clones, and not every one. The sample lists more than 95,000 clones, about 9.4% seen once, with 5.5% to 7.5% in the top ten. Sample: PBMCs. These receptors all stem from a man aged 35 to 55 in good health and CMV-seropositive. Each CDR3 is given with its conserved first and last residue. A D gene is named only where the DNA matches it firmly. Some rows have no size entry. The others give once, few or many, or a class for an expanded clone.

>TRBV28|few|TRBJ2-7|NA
TGTGCCAGCAGTTTGCATCTAGCGACCCTTTCCTACGAGCAGTACTTC
CASSLHLATLSYEQYF
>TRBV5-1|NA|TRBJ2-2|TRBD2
TGCGCCAGCAGCCTCGGGACTAGTCCCGGGGAGCTGTTTTTT
CASSLGTSPGELFF
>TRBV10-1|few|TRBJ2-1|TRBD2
TGCGCCAGCAGTGGTACTAGCGGGAGAGGTAATGAGCAGTTCTTC
CASSGTSGRGNEQFF
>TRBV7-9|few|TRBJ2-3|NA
TGTGCCAGCAGCTCACTCGGAGGGGGCGTTGTAGATACGCAGTATTTT
CASSSLGGGVVDTQYF
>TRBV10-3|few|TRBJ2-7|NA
TGTGCCATCAGGGGGGAGGAGGGCGGCTACGAGCAGTACTTC
CAIRGEEGGYEQYF
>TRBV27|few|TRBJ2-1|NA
TGTGCCAGCAGAACCGTACGGAATGAGCAGTTCTTC
CASRTVRNEQFF
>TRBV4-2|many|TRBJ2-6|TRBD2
TGTGCCAGCAGCCAAGGGACTAGCAGCTCTGGGGCCAACGTCCTGACTTTC
CASSQGTSSSGANVLTF
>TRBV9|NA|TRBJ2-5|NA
TGTGCCAGCAGCCCCCAGGGGATTAACCAAGAGACCCAGTACTTC
CASSPQGINQETQYF
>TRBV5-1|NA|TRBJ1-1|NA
TGCGCCAGCAGCTTCTTTCTGGGGGCGAACACTGAAGCTTTCTTT
CASSFFLGANTEAFF
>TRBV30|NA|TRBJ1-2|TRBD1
TGTGCCTGGAGTGGTCAGGGGGGTAGAGGCTACACCTTC
CAWSGQGGRGYTF
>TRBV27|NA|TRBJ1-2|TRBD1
TGTGCCAGCAGTCCAATCGTGACAGGGGGTAACTATGGCTACACCTTC
CASSPIVTGGNYGYTF
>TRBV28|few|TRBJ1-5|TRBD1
TGTGCCAGCAGATCCACAAGGGGACAGGTCAATCAGCCCCAGCATTTT
CASRSTRGQVNQPQHF
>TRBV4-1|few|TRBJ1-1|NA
TGCGCCAGCAGCCAAGAAGACGGAGGGTGGGGAGCTTTCTTT
CASSQEDGGWGAFF
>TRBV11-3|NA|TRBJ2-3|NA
TGTGCCAGCAGCCCGTTCGGGGGCGGGGGAGATACGCAGTATTTT
CASSPFGGGGDTQYF
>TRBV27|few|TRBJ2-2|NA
TGTGCCAGCAGTTTTCCGGGGAGCACCGGGGAGCTGTTTTTT
CASSFPGSTGELFF
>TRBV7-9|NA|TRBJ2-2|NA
TGTGCCAGCAGCTTAATCGAGTCCACCGGGGAGCTGTTTTTT
CASSLIESTGELFF
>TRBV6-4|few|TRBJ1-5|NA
TGTGCCTCTAGCTCGGGGGACAATCAGCCCCAGCATTTT
CASSSGDNQPQHF
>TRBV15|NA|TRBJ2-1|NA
TGTGCCACCAGCAGAGTCGGGACTGTCCCCCGGTTCTTC
CATSRVGTVPRFF
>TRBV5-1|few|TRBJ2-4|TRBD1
TGCGCCAGCAGCTTGGAGGGTACAGGGGGAAACATTCAGTACTTC
CASSLEGTGGNIQYF
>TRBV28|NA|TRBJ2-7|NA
TGTGCCAGCAAAACCCCCCGAGTCCACGAGCAGTACTTC
CASKTPRVHEQYF
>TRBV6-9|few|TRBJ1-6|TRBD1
TGTGCCAGCAGGGAGGGGTCGGGACAGGGGGACTCACCCCTCCACTTT
CASREGSGQGDSPLHF
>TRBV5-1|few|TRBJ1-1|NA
TGCGCCAGCAGCGTAACAGGAAGGACTGAAGCTTTCTTT
CASSVTGRTEAFF
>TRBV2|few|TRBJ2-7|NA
TGTGCCAGCAGTGAAGCCACTAACTACGAGCAGTACTTC
CASSEATNYEQYF
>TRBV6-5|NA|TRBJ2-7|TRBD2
TGTGCCAGCAGCACGGGACTAGCGGGCGAGCAGTACTTC
CASSTGLAGEQYF
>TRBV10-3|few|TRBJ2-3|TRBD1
TGTGCCGCCAAAACAGGGGCGATCGCAGATACGCAGTATTTT
CAAKTGAIADTQYF
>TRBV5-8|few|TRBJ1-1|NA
TGTGCCAGCAGCTTCACCCGAGGAGCTTTCTTT
CASSFTRGAFF
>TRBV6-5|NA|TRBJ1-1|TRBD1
TGTGCCAGCAGGCCCGGGACAGGGGGTCCCACTGAAGCTTTCTTT
CASRPGTGGPTEAFF
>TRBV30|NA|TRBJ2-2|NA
TGTGCCTGGAGTGTACTAGGAAGGTGGGCAGCGAACACCGGGGAGCTGTTTTTT
CAWSVLGRWAANTGELFF
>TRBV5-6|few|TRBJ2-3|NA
TGTGCCAGCAGCTTAAGGGGGTCCTCCACAGATACGCAGTATTTT
CASSLRGSSTDTQYF
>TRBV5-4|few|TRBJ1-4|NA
TGTGCCAGCAGGCGCGGAGGAGAAAAACTGTTTTTT
CASRRGGEKLFF
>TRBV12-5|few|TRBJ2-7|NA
TGTGCTAGTGGTCCTCTCTACTACGAGCAGTACTTC
CASGPLYYEQYF
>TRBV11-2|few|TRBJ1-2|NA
TGTGCCAGCCGCAGCTTGGCTAACAGGGAGGGGTATGGCTACACCTTC
CASRSLANREGYGYTF